This TCR beta chain was sequenced for a study of CD8 T cells in Susac syndrome. After extraction with the RNeasy kit, roughly 0.5 to 1 ug of the RNA was reverse transcribed using random hexamers. Amplification of TCR beta CDR3 by immunoSEQ multiplex PCR spanned 54 Vbeta and 13 Jbeta. TCRdb itself ran the immunoSEQ multiplex PCR reads through MiXCR, one entry per CDR3 protein. The top ten hold 0.095% to 0.15% of the sample, which has some 130,000 distinct CDR3 sequences, about 95% seen once. Trimming removed 4 bases from V and 6 bases from J, with 15 bases in between. The CDR3 length is 15 residues. Germline-derived CDR1 and CDR2 are LGHDT and YNNKEL (reference sequence).

This chain links TRBV3-1 with TRBJ2-2; D perhaps matches TRBD2 (6 bases). This TCR was sampled from a human donor with multiple sclerosis. The sample consisted of CD4+ T cells from PBMCs. The chain's CDR3 is CASSPPGTASGELFF. CDR3 nucleotides: TGTGCCAGCAGCCCCCCCGGGACTGCCTCCGGGGAGCTGTTTTTT.